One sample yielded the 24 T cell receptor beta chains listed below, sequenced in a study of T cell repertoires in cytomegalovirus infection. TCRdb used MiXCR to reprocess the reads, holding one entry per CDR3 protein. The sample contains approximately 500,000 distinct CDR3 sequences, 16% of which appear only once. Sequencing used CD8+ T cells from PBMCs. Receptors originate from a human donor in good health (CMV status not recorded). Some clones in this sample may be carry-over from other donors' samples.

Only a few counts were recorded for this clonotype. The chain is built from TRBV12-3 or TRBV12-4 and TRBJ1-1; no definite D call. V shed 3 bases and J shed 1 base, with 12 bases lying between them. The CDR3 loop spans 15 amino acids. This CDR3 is CASSFPPHKNTEAFF. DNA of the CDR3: TGTGCCAGCAGTTTCCCGCCTCATAAGAACACTGAAGCTTTCTTT.

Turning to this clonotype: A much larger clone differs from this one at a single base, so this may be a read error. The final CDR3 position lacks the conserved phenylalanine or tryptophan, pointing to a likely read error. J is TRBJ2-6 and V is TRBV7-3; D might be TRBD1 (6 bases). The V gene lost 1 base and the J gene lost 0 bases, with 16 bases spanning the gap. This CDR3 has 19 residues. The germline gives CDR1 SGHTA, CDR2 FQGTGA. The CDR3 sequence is CASSLRARDINSGANVLTL. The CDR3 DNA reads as TGTGCCAGCAGCTTAAGGGCCCGGGACATCAACTCTGGGGCCAACGTCCTGACTTTA.

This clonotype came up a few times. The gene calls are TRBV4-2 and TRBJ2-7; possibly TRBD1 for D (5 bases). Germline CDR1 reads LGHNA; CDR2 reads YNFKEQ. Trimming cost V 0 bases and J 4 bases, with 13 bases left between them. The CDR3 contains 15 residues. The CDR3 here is CASSQEFRAAYEQYF. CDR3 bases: TGTGCCAGCAGCCAAGAGTTCAGGGCCGCGTACGAGCAGTACTTC.

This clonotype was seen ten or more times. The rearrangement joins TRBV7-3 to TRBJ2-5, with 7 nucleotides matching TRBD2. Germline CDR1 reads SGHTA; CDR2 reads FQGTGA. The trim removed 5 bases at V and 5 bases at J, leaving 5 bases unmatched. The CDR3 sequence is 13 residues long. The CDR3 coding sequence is TGTGCCAGCAGCCCCCCAGCGGGGGAGACCCAGTACTTC. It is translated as CASSPPAGETQYF. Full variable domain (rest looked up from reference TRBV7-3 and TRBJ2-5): GAGVSQTPSNKVTEKGKYVELRCDPISGHTALYWYRQSLGQGPEFLIYFQGTGAADDSGLPNDRFFAVRPEGSVSTLKIQRTERGDSAVYLCASSPPAGETQYFGPGTRLLVL.

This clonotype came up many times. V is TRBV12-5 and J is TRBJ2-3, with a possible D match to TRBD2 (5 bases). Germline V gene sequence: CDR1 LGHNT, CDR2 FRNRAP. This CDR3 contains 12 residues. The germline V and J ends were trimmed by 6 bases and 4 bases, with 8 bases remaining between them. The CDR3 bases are TGTGCTAGTGGAGGAGGCGCAGATACGCAGTATTTT. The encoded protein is CASGGGADTQYF. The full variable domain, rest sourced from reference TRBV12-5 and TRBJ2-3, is DARVTQTPRHKVTEMGQEVTMRCQPILGHNTVFWYRQTMMQGLELLAYFRNRAPLDDSGMPKDRFSAEMPDATLATLKIQPSEPRDSAVYFCASGGGADTQYFGPGTRLTVL.

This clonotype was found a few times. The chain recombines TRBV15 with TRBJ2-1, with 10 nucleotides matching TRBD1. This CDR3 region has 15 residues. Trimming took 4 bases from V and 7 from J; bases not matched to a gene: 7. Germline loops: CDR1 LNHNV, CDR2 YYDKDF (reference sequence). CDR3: CATSTDRGRRNEQFF. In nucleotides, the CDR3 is TGTGCCACCAGCACCGACAGGGGGCGACGAAATGAGCAGTTCTTC.

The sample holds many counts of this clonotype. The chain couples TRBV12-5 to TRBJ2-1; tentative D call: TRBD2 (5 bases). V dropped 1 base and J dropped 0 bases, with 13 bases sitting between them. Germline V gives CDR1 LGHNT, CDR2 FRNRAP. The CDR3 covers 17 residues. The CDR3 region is CASGLAILRGSYNEQFF. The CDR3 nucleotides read TGTGCTAGTGGTTTGGCCATCCTACGGGGCTCCTACAATGAGCAGTTCTTC. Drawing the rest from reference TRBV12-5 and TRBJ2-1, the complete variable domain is DARVTQTPRHKVTEMGQEVTMRCQPILGHNTVFWYRQTMMQGLELLAYFRNRAPLDDSGMPKDRFSAEMPDATLATLKIQPSEPRDSAVYFCASGLAILRGSYNEQFFGPGTRLTVL.

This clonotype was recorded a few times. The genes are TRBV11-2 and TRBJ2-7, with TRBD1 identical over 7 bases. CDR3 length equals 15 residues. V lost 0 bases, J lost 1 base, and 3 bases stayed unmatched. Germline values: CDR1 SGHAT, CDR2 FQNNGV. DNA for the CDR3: TGTGCCAGCAGCTTAGATAAGGGGGCGTCCTACGAGCAGTACTTC. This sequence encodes CASSLDKGASYEQYF.

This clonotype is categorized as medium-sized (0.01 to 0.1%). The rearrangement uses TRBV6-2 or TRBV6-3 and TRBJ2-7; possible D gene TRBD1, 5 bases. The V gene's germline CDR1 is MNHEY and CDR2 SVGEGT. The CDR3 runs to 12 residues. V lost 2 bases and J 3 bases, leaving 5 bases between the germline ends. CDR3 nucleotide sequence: TGTGCCAGCAGTTACCAGGGCTACGAGCAGTACTTC. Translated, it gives CASSYQGYEQYF.

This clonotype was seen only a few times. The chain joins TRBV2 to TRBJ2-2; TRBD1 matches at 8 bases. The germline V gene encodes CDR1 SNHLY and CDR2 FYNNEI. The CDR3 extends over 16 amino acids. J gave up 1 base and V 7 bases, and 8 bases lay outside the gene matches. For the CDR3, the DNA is TGTGCCAGCAAAGGACCGGGACAGGAGAACACCGGGGAGCTGTTTTTT. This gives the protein CASKGPGQENTGELFF.

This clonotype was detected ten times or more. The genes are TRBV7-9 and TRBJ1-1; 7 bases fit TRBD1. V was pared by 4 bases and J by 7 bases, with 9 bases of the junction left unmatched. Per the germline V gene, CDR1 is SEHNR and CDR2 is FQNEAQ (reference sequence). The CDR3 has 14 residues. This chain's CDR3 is CASSSRDSYFEAFF. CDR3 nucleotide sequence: TGTGCCAGCAGCTCCCGGGACAGTTACTTTGAAGCTTTCTTT.

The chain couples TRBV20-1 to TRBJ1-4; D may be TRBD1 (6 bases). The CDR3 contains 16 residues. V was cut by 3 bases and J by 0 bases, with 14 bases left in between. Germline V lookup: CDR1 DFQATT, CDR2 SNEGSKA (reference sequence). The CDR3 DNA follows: TGCAGTGCTAGGGACAGAAGAACTGCAACTAATGAAAAACTGTTTTTT. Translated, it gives CSARDRRTATNEKLFF.

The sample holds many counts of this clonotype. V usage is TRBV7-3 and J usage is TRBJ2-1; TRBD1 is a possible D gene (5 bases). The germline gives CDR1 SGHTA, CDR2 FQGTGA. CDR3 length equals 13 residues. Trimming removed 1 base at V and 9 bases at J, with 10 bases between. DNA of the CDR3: TGTGCCAGCAGCTTAAACTGGGGCACTGAGCAGTTCTTC. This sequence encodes CASSLNWGTEQFF.

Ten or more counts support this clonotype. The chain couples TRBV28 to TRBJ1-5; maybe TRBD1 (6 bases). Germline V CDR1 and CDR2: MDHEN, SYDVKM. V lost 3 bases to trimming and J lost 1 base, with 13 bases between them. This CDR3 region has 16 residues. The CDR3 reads CASSLRGSTSNQPQHF. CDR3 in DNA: TGTGCCAGCAGTTTGAGGGGGTCGACGAGCAATCAGCCCCAGCATTTT.

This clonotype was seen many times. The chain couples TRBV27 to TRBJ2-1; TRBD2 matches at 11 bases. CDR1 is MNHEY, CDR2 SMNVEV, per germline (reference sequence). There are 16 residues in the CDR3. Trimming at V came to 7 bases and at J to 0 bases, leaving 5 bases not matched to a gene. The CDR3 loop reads CASTLSGRASYNEQFF. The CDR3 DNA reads TGTGCCAGCACACTTAGCGGGAGGGCCTCCTACAATGAGCAGTTCTTC.

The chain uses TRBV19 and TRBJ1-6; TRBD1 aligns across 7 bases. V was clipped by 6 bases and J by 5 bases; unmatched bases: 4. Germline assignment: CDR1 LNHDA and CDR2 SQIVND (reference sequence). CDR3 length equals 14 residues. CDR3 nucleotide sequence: TGTGCCAGTAGCACCGGGACAGATAATTCACCCCTCCACTTT. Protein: CASSTGTDNSPLHF.

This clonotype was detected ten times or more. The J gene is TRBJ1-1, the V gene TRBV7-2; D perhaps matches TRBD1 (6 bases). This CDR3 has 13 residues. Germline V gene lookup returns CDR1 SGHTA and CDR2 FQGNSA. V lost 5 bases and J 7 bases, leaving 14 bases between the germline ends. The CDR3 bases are TGTGCCAGCAGCGTAGGGGGGTTGGGTGAAGCTTTCTTT. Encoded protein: CASSVGGLGEAFF. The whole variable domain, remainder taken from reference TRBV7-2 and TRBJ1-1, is GAGVSQSPSNKVTEKGKDVELRCDPISGHTALYWYRQSLGQGLEFLIYFQGNSAPDKSGLPSDRFSAERTGGSVSTLTIQRTQQEDSAVYLCASSVGGLGEAFFGQGTRLTVV.

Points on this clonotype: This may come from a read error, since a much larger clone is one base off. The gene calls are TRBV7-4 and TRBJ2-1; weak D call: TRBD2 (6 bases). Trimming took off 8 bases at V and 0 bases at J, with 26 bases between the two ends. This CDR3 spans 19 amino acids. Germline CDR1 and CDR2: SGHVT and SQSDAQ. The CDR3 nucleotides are TGTGCCAGCGGATTAGCGGACCGGACCATTTCTAGCTCCTACAATGAGCAGTTCTTC. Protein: CASGLADRTISSSYNEQFF.

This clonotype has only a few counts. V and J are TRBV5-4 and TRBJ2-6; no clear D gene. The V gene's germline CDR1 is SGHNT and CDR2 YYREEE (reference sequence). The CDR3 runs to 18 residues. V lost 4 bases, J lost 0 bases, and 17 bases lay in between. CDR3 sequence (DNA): TGTGCCAGCAGCCCGGTGGTCGGCAGACCCTCTGGGGCCAACGTCCTGACTTTC. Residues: CASSPVVGRPSGANVLTF.

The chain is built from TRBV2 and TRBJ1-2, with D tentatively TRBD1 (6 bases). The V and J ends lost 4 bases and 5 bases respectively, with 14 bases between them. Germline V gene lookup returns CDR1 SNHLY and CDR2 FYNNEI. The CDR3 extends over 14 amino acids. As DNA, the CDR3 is TGTGCCAGCAGTGGGGTAGGGGGGCCATATGGCTACACCTTC. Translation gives CASSGVGGPYGYTF.

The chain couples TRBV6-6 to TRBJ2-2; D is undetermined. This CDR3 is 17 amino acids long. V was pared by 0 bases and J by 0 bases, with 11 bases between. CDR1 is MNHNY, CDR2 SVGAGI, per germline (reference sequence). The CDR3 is CASSYSNLFANTGELFF. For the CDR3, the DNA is TGTGCCAGCAGTTACTCGAACCTGTTCGCGAACACCGGGGAGCTGTTTTTT.

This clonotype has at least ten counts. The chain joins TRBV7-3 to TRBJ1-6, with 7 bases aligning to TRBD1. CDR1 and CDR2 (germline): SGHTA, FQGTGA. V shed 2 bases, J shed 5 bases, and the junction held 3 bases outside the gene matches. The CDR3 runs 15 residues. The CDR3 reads CASSLEGGDNSPLHF. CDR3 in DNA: TGTGCCAGCAGCTTAGAAGGGGGCGATAATTCACCCCTCCACTTT.

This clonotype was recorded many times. The CDR3: CASSYSVLGEFADTQYF. CDR3 nucleotide sequence: TGTGCCAGCAGTTACTCCGTTCTAGGGGAATTTGCAGATACGCAGTATTTT. The chain employs TRBV6-6 and TRBJ2-3; possibly TRBD1 for D (5 bases). CDR1 and CDR2 (germline): MNHNY, SVGAGI (reference sequence). The CDR3 has 17 residues. Trimming pared 0 bases from V and 4 bases from J, leaving 17 bases between.

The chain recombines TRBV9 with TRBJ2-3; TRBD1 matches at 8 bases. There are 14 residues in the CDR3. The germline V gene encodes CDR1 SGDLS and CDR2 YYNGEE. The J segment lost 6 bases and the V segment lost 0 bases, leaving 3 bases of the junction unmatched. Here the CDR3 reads CASSVDRGYDTQYF. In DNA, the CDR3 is TGTGCCAGCAGCGTAGACAGGGGGTATGATACGCAGTATTTT.